Sequencing of this T cell receptor beta chain was carried out in a study of blood T cell repertoires in COVID-19. Study details: Samples came from the United States, Italy and Spain, spanning acute and convalescent COVID-19. PBMCs, B-cell-depleted T cells, or T cells provided the cDNA or gDNA that made up the material.

Cohort assignment relied on participant-reported clinical history. Per the study methods: Reference gene primer amplification gave estimated nucleated cell counts. Measured with immunoSEQ multiplex PCR; TCRdb has only the in-frame clones, and not every one. V and J calls and clone size are as listed in that table; D and trimming were resolved from the DNA. The sample carries 150,000 to 250,000 clones, around 87% recorded once. The specimen was PBMCs or T cells enriched from blood (not recorded which). The source is a woman aged 25 to 45 who had recovered from COVID-19.

The CDR3 loop reads CASSQGGLGESNQPQHF. The DNA of the CDR3 is TGCGCCAGCAGCCAAGGAGGTCTGGGTGAGTCCAATCAGCCCCAGCATTTT. V usage is TRBV4-1 and J usage is TRBJ1-5; D is unclear. The CDR3 loop spans 17 amino acids. Germline CDR1 MGHRA, CDR2 YSYEKL. Trimming stripped 1 base from V and 3 bases from J, with 16 bases between.